Listed below are T cell receptor beta chains from one sample, sequenced in a study of beta chain features in type 1 diabetes. This table comes from immunoSEQ multiplex PCR, and its TCRdb copy is limited to in-frame clones, with some not included. The sample shows fewer than 900,000 clones, 15% to 20% of them seen only once. The specimen was naive CD4+ T cells from blood. These receptors were obtained from a woman under 30 in good health. The CDR3 runs from the conserved cysteine through the conserved F or W. The D gene is left open where the match is weak. Clone size is stated in some rows and not others, as once, few, many or a class when expanded.

TRBJ2-3 NA TRBV15 few TGTGCCACCAGCAGAGACCCGGACCCTAGCACAGATACGCAGTATTTT CATSRDPDPSTDTQYF
TRBJ1-1 NA TRBV28 NA TGTGCCAGCAGTCAAACAGGGCGGGGGACTGAAGCTTTCTTT CASSQTGRGTEAFF
TRBJ1-4 NA TRBV10-3 few TGTGCCATCAGTGAGTCCCAGAATGAAAAACTGTTTTTT CAISESQNEKLFF
TRBJ2-1 TRBD2 TRBV14 few TGTGCCAGCAGCAACGGACTAGCGGGAGTCATCTACAATGAGCAGTTCTTC CASSNGLAGVIYNEQFF
TRBJ2-7 NA TRBV11-2 few TGTGCCAGCCGGGGGCAGGGAACCTACGAGCAGTACTTC CASRGQGTYEQYF
TRBJ2-2 NA TRBV7-2 NA TGTGCCAGCAGCTTAGCGTCGACCGGGGAGCTGTTTTTT CASSLASTGELFF
TRBJ2-3 NA TRBV5-1 few TGCGCCAGCAGCTACGGGGATCCGAGCACAGATACGCAGTATTTT CASSYGDPSTDTQYF
TRBJ1-5 NA TRBV11-2 few TGTGCCAGCAGTCTAGGGCGAGGACAGATTCAGCCCCAGCATTTT CASSLGRGQIQPQHF
TRBJ2-3 TRBD2 TRBV2 few TGTGCCAGCAGTGTAGCGGGAGCGGGCACAGATACGCAGTATTTT CASSVAGAGTDTQYF
TRBJ2-7 NA TRBV6-6 NA TGTGCCAGCAGCCCCTACTCGGGAGCCTACGAGCAGTACTTC CASSPYSGAYEQYF
TRBJ2-3 NA TRBV7-3 NA TGTGCCAGCAGCTTACAGGGGAGCACAGATACGCAGTATTTT CASSLQGSTDTQYF
TRBJ2-4 TRBD2 TRBV4-3 few TGCGCCAGCAGCCAAGCGCGGGAGAGCACAAACATTCAGTACTTC CASSQARESTNIQYF
TRBJ2-5 NA TRBV5-1 few TGCGCCAGCAGTCCGGCCCGGCCCGGGGAGACCCAGTACTTC CASSPARPGETQYF
TRBJ2-5 NA TRBV29-1 NA TGCAGCGTGAGCGTTGTCGGGGTCGGTACCCAGTACTTC CSVSVVGVGTQYF
TRBJ1-1 NA TRBV9 NA TGTGCCAGCAGCGTAGGTAGAGGAGGTATGAACACTGAAGCTTTCTTT CASSVGRGGMNTEAFF
TRBJ2-7 TRBD1 TRBV28 NA TGTGCCAGCAGACCTACGGGACAGGGTATCCACGAGCAGTACTTC CASRPTGQGIHEQYF
TRBJ1-5 NA TRBV7-2 NA TGTGCCAGCAGCTTAGCGCCGACAGCGCATCAGCCCCAGCATTTT CASSLAPTAHQPQHF
TRBJ2-1 TRBD2 TRBV6-6 few TGTGCCAGCAGTTTACTAACTAGCGGCAATGAGCAGTTCTTC CASSLLTSGNEQFF
TRBJ2-5 NA TRBV7-2 NA TGTGCCAGCAGCATCGCTAGCGAGGGGACCCAGTACTTC CASSIASEGTQYF
TRBJ2-3 NA TRBV11-2 NA TGTGCCAGCAGCTTATTTTCCCTAGAAAATACAGATACGCAGTATTTT CASSLFSLENTDTQYF
TRBJ2-7 TRBD1 TRBV28 few TGTGCCAGCCTCCCGGGACAGTTTTCAAAGCCCTACGAGCAGTACTTC CASLPGQFSKPYEQYF
TRBJ1-1 NA TRBV10-3 NA TGTGCCATCAGGAAACAGGGTGGCACTGAAGCTTTCTTT CAIRKQGGTEAFF
TRBJ2-2 TRBD1 TRBV19 NA TGTGCCACCAAAAGGGGGACAGGGGTGAACACCGGGGAGCTGTTTTTT CATKRGTGVNTGELFF
TRBJ2-2 NA TRBV29-1 few TGCAGCGCCGGGACGGACAGAAACACCGGGGAGCTGTTTTTT CSAGTDRNTGELFF
TRBJ1-5 NA TRBV19 few TGTGCCAGTAGTATCGGCAGGGCTCAGCCCCAGCATTTT CASSIGRAQPQHF
TRBJ2-3 NA TRBV5-6 NA TGTGCCAGCAGCTGGACTACAGATACGCAGTATTTT CASSWTTDTQYF
TRBJ2-3 TRBD2 TRBV10-3 NA TGTGCCATCAGTGAGGCATGGCAGCGGGAGACAGATACGCAGTATTTT CAISEAWQRETDTQYF
TRBJ2-7 NA TRBV28 few TGTGCCAGTCATGACAGGTCAACGTCCTACGAGCAGTACTTC CASHDRSTSYEQYF
TRBJ2-1 TRBD1 TRBV29-1 NA TGCAGCGCCCGATCGGGACAGGGGAAGTTCTTC CSARSGQGKFF
TRBJ2-1 NA TRBV7-2 NA TGTGCCAGCAGCTTAGCGGGCGGGACCTACAATGAGCAGTTCTTC CASSLAGGTYNEQFF
TRBJ2-7 NA TRBV9 NA TGTGCCAGCAGCCCCAGATCCGGGTTGACTTACGAGCAGTACTTC CASSPRSGLTYEQYF
TRBJ2-2 NA TRBV19 NA TGTGCCAGTAGTATGCTTCTCGACAGCCCGTGGGGGGAGCTGTTTTTT CASSMLLDSPWGELFF
TRBJ2-5 NA TRBV6-1 NA TGTGCCAGCAGATTCTTCGGAGAGACCCAGTACTTC CASRFFGETQYF
TRBJ1-2 NA TRBV2 NA TGTGCCAGCAGTGGTGAGGGCTGGGGCTACACCTTC CASSGEGWGYTF
TRBJ2-7 NA TRBV19 few TGTGCCAGTAGTGACCTAGTAGGTTCCTACGAGCAGTACTTC CASSDLVGSYEQYF
TRBJ1-5 NA TRBV5-1 NA TGCGCCAGCAGTTTTGATAGCAATCAGCCCCAGCATTTT CASSFDSNQPQHF
TRBJ2-1 NA TRBV27 few TGTGCCAGCAGGAGTTTTAGTTCGGGGCAAGGCCCGTTCTTC CASRSFSSGQGPFF
TRBJ2-1 NA TRBV19 NA TGTGCCAGTAGTCTTCGCGCAGGGCCCGCAGGCAATGAGCAGTTCTTC CASSLRAGPAGNEQFF
TRBJ1-5 NA TRBV7-9 few TGTGCCAGCAGCTCACGGGACTTCAATCAGCCCCAGCATTTT CASSSRDFNQPQHF
TRBJ2-1 NA TRBV7-9 NA TGTGCCAGCAGCTTGGGTCCGGACTACAATGAGCAGTTCTTC CASSLGPDYNEQFF
TRBJ2-5 TRBD1 TRBV7-3 few TGTGCCAGCAGCGGACAGGGGATGGAGACCCAGTACTTC CASSGQGMETQYF
TRBJ1-5 NA TRBV7-9 NA TGTGCCAGCAATGTACATCAGCCCCAGCATTTT CASNVHQPQHF
TRBJ2-1 NA TRBV11-2 NA TGTGCCAGCAGCACAGGTTATGCGGGTGAGCAGTTCTTC CASSTGYAGEQFF
TRBJ2-6 NA TRBV19 few TGTGCCAGCAGGGGATCTGGGGCCAACGTCCTGACTTTC CASRGSGANVLTF
TRBJ2-1 TRBD2 TRBV5-4 few TGTGCCAGCAGCTTAAGACTAGCGGGAGATTTTGAGCAGTTCTTC CASSLRLAGDFEQFF
TRBJ1-2 NA TRBV5-4 NA TGTGCCAGCAGCTCCCGGGACTTTGGGGGCGGCTACACCTTC CASSSRDFGGGYTF
TRBJ2-7 NA TRBV7-9 NA TGTGCCAGCAGCCCATCCATGAGCGCCTACGAGCAGTACTTC CASSPSMSAYEQYF
TRBJ2-7 NA TRBV15 NA TGTGCCACCAGCATGCGTATCTCGGGAGCTTGGAACGAGCAGTACTTC CATSMRISGAWNEQYF
TRBJ2-7 NA TRBV7-2 once TGTGCCAGCAGCTTCGGAGGGACAGTTCTCTACGAGCAGTACTTC CASSFGGTVLYEQYF
TRBJ2-4 TRBD1 TRBV29-1 NA TGCAGCGTCGAAGACAGGGGAAAAAACATTCAGTACTTC CSVEDRGKNIQYF
TRBJ2-5 TRBD2 TRBV7-2 NA TGTGCCAGCAGCCCCCTCGGACTAGCGGAGACGGGGACCCAGTACTTC CASSPLGLAETGTQYF
TRBJ2-7 TRBD2 TRBV10-3 few TGTGCCATCAGTGATCACGGCGGGAGCCACGAGCAGTACTTC CAISDHGGSHEQYF
TRBJ2-1 NA TRBV7-9 few TGTGCCAGCAGCCCCAGGCGCCCGGGAAACGTCTCCTACAATGAGCAGTTCTTC CASSPRRPGNVSYNEQFF
TRBJ1-1 NA TRBV6-5 few TGTGCCAGCAGTTCCAGGGGTGGTGACACTGAAGCTTTCTTT CASSSRGGDTEAFF
TRBJ2-7 NA TRBV11-2 few TGTGCCAGCAGCTTAGAGGATCGCGAGCAGTACTTC CASSLEDREQYF